This is a list of T cell receptor beta chains from one sample in a study of blood T cells in healthy people across ages. TCRdb recomputed calls from the 5' RACE reads with MiXCR, one row per CDR3 protein. Among 650,000 to 950,000 distinct CDR3 sequences listed, 44% were seen once. Sample: blood. The receptors come from a man between 60 and 75 years old in good health. Each CDR3 is given with its conserved first and last residue. Each record gives: V gene, J gene, clone size, D gene, CDR3 DNA, CDR3 protein. A D gene is named only where the DNA matches it firmly. The size entry is marked missing in some rows and otherwise reads once, few, many or a size class.

v_call: TRBV3-1; j_call: TRBJ2-4; clone_size: few; d_call: -; cdr3_nt: TGTGCCAGCAGCCAAATCGGTATTCAGTACTTC; cdr3_aa: CASSQIGIQYF
v_call: TRBV7-2; j_call: TRBJ1-6; clone_size: few; d_call: -; cdr3_nt: TGTGCCAGCAGTCTCAGAGGGGGGACAAGGACTTCACCCCTCCACTTT; cdr3_aa: CASSLRGGTRTSPLHF
v_call: TRBV29-1; j_call: TRBJ2-3; clone_size: -; d_call: -; cdr3_nt: TGCAGCGGAAGACAGTGGGGTACGCAGTATTTT; cdr3_aa: CSGRQWGTQYF
v_call: TRBV27; j_call: TRBJ2-1; clone_size: -; d_call: TRBD1; cdr3_nt: TGTGCCAGCAGCTTGGGACAGGGCGAGCAGTTCTTC; cdr3_aa: CASSLGQGEQFF
v_call: TRBV14; j_call: TRBJ2-7; clone_size: -; d_call: -; cdr3_nt: TGTGCCAGCAGCCAAGATTCACGGATCTACGAGCAGTACTTC; cdr3_aa: CASSQDSRIYEQYF
v_call: TRBV11-3; j_call: TRBJ2-7; clone_size: -; d_call: TRBD1; cdr3_nt: TGTGCCAGCAGCCTTGGGACAGGGCCTAACTCCTACGAGCAGTACTTC; cdr3_aa: CASSLGTGPNSYEQYF
v_call: TRBV3-1; j_call: TRBJ1-2; clone_size: once; d_call: -; cdr3_nt: TGTGCCAGCAGCCATGGGGGTGCGATTACTTATGGCTACACCTTC; cdr3_aa: CASSHGGAITYGYTF
v_call: TRBV4-1; j_call: TRBJ2-1; clone_size: -; d_call: TRBD2; cdr3_nt: TGCGCCAGCAGCCAAGCGGGGGGACTTATGGATCCGTTCTTC; cdr3_aa: CASSQAGGLMDPFF
v_call: TRBV7-8; j_call: TRBJ2-1; clone_size: -; d_call: -; cdr3_nt: TGTGCCAGCAGCTACAGGGAAGGGAACTACAATGAGCAGTTCTTC; cdr3_aa: CASSYREGNYNEQFF
v_call: TRBV7-9; j_call: TRBJ2-7; clone_size: many; d_call: -; cdr3_nt: TGTGCCAGCAGCTTAGCCCTGAGCTCCTACGAGCAGTACTTC; cdr3_aa: CASSLALSSYEQYF